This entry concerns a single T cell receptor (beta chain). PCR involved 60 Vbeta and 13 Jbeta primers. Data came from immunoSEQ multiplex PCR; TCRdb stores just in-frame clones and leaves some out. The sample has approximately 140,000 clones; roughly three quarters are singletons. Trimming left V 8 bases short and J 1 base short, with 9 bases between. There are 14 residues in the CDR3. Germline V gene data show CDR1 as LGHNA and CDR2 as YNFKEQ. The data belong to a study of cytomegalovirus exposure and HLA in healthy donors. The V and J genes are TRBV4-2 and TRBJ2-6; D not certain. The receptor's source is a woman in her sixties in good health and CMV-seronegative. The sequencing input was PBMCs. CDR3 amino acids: CASRPESGANVLTF. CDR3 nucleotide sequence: TGTGCCAGCCGTCCGGAGTCTGGGGCCAACGTCCTGACTTTC.